This T cell receptor beta chain was captured in a study of early T cells in non-severe SARS-CoV-2 infection. Study in general: The authors sequenced bulk RNA from unsorted whole blood, leaving chains unpaired. Study-wide results and caveats: Database matching using VDJdb favored anti-spike CD8 responses, with private and CD4 specificities left missing.

Molecules of cDNA were individually given unique molecular identifiers that were attached to them. A single record per CDR3 protein comes from TCRdb applying MiXCR to the 5' RACE reads. This table has 25,000 to 30,000 distinct CDR3 sequences, about 6% appearing once. This clonotype was detected ten times or more. As yet, its antigen is unknown. The receptor comes from an adult who was a healthcare worker with PCR-confirmed SARS-CoV-2 infection or an uninfected control (not recorded which). Sequences were obtained from whole blood.

DNA for the CDR3: TGTGCCACCAGCAGAGAGGACAGGGGAGGTGATACGCAGTATTTT. This sequence encodes CATSREDRGGDTQYF. V and J are TRBV15 and TRBJ2-3, with 9 bases aligning to TRBD1. Trimming cost V 0 bases and J 6 bases; bases outside gene matches: 4. The germline gives CDR1 LNHNV, CDR2 YYDKDF (reference sequence). The CDR3 extends over 15 amino acids.